This TCR beta chain was captured by sequencing in a study of blood T cell repertoires in COVID-19. The wider study: Spain, Italy and the United States supplied samples that represented acute and convalescent COVID-19.

In the original workflow: From reference gene primer amplification, estimates of nucleated cell counts were derived. Clones were sequenced by immunoSEQ multiplex PCR, and TCRdb holds only the in-frame ones, with some missing. That table gives V, J and clone size, and the DNA gave D and trimming. This table has approximately 250,000 clones, around 86% appearing once. V lost 4 bases and J lost 3; bases outside the gene matches: 5. This CDR3 has 15 amino acids. Germline loops: CDR1 LGHNA, CDR2 YNFKEQ. The sequence derives from a woman aged 55-70 years with COVID-19, enrolled during active disease. The source material was peripheral blood. The V and J genes are TRBV4-2 and TRBJ2-2, with 7 bases fitting TRBD1. The CDR3 here is CASSLTGAHTGELFF. The CDR3 DNA is TGTGCCAGCAGCCTAACAGGGGCGCACACCGGGGAGCTGTTTTTT.